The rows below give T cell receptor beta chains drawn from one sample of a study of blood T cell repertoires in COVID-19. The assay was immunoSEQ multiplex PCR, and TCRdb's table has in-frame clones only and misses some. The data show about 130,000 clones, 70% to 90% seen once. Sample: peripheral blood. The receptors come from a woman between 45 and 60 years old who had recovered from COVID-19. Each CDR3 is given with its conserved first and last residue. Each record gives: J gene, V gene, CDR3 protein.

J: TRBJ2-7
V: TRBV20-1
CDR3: CSAPTSDEQYF

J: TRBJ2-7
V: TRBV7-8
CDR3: CASRRRDRGYEQYF

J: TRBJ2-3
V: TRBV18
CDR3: CASSPLAGGPTDTQYF

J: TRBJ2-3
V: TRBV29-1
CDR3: CSTRGGQGAPRDTQYF

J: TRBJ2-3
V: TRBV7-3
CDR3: CASSLSPSGGYTDTQYF

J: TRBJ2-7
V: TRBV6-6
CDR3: CASSNDGALDYEQYF

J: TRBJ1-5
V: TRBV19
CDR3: CASSIGQGRANQPQHF

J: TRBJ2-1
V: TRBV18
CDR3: CASSPGGQYNEQFF

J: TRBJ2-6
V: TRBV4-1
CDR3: CASSQGVPAGANVLTF

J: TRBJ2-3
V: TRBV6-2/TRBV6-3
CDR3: CASSYIFGSRGLDTQYF

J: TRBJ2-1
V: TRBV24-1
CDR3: CATSDSGIYEQFF

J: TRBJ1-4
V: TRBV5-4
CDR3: CASSFPGEKLFF

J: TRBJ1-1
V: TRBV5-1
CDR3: CASSYQGDKNTEAFF

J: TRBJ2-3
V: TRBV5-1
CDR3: CASSWTSSTDTQYF

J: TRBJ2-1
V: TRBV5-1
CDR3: CASSSRTSGAPSVEQFF

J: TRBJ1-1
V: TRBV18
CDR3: CASSRPQGDAFF

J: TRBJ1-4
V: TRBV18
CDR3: CASSHDSNEKLFF

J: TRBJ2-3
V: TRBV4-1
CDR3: CASSQGRLAGGATDTQYF

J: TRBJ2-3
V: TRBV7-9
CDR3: CASSLGQATDTQYF

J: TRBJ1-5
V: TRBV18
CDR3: CASSRGGGFDNQPQHF

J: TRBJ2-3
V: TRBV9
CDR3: CASSGRATGGPGDTQYF

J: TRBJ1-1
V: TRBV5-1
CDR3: CASTLDTGTEAFF

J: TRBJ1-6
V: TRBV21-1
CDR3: CARTQTGNNSPLHF

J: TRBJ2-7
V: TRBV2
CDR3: CAISQGTYEQYF

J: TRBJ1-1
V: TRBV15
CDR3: CATSKGTGANTEAFF

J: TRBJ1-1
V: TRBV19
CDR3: CASSPGTGWFRTEAFF

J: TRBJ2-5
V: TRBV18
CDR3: CASSPRAGQETQYF

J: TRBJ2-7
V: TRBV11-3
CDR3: CASSLVRGNPSYEQYF

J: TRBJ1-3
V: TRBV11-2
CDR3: CASSFGRTSSGNTIYF

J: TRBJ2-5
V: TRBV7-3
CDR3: CASSPGQSETQYF

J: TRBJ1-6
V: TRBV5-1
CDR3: CASRPGQANSPLHF

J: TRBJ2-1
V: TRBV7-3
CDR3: CASSPFALGQYNEQFF

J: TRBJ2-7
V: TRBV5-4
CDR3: CASSPRTEAYEQYF

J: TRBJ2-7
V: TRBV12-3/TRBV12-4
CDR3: CASSSRQDYEQYF

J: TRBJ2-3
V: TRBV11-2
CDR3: CASSPWGGEGGDTQYF

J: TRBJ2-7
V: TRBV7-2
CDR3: CASSPAGPYEQYF

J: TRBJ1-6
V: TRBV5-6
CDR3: CASSSGTGGSPLHF

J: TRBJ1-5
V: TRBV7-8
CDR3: CASSLVRGREPQHF